These T cell receptor beta chains were read from a single sample in a study of CD8+ T cells in alopecia areata. Here immunoSEQ multiplex PCR was the method, and the copy in TCRdb shows in-frame clones only, minus some. This sample has 75,000 to 100,000 clones; nearly 45% occur once, and the top ten carry roughly 0.83%. Input material: CD4+ T cells sorted from blood. These receptors were taken from a human donor with alopecia areata. Both conserved end residues are part of each CDR3. The D gene is left open where the match is weak. The size field is filled for only some rows; it gives once, few, many or a size class.

j_call,v_call,clone_size,d_call,cdr3_aa,cdr3_nt
TRBJ2-1,TRBV6-5,NA,NA,CASRARTRRDEQFF,TGTGCCAGCAGGGCCCGGACTCGCCGGGATGAGCAGTTCTTC
TRBJ2-7,TRBV11-2,NA,TRBD2,CASSAPSGSYEQYF,TGTGCCAGCAGCGCACCTAGCGGGAGCTACGAGCAGTACTTC
TRBJ2-3,TRBV29-1,few,TRBD2,CSVSGRAADTQYF,TGCAGCGTTAGCGGGAGGGCAGCAGATACGCAGTATTTT
TRBJ2-6,TRBV4-1,NA,NA,CASRPLWRVGANVLTF,TGCGCCAGCAGGCCACTATGGCGGGTGGGGGCCAACGTCCTGACTTTC
TRBJ2-1,TRBV6-6,once,NA,CASSYSAGASYNEQFF,TGTGCCAGCAGTTACTCCGCCGGAGCCTCCTACAATGAGCAGTTCTTC
TRBJ2-7,TRBV12-5,NA,NA,CASENEQYF,TGTGCTAGTGAGAACGAGCAGTACTTC
TRBJ2-1,TRBV11-2,few,TRBD1,CASSLRWGDRAHEQFF,TGTGCCAGCAGCTTAAGGTGGGGTGACAGGGCCCATGAGCAGTTCTTC
TRBJ1-4,TRBV29-1,NA,TRBD1,CSVGGQANEKLFF,TGCAGCGTTGGGGGACAGGCTAATGAAAAACTGTTTTTT
TRBJ2-5,TRBV29-1,few,NA,CSVGLLGETQYF,TGCAGCGTTGGACTCCTCGGGGAGACCCAGTACTTC
TRBJ2-5,TRBV7-2,few,TRBD1,CASTLTGGQETQYF,TGTGCCAGCACCCTTACAGGGGGACAAGAGACCCAGTACTTC
TRBJ2-4,TRBV30,once,NA,CAWSQLGKNIQYF,TGTGCCTGGAGTCAGTTGGGTAAAAACATTCAGTACTTC
TRBJ2-7,TRBV28,few,TRBD2,CASTGTSGYYEQYF,TGTGCCAGCACCGGGACTAGCGGGTACTACGAGCAGTACTTC
TRBJ2-3,TRBV29-1,NA,NA,CSAEGGVRTDTQYF,TGCAGCGCCGAGGGGGGGGTTAGGACAGATACGCAGTATTTT
TRBJ2-3,TRBV29-1,NA,NA,CSVGNGVVDTQYF,TGCAGCGTTGGTAACGGCGTAGTAGATACGCAGTATTTT
TRBJ1-1,TRBV9,NA,NA,CASSAHGQRNTEAFF,TGTGCCAGCAGCGCTCACGGGCAGCGGAACACTGAAGCTTTCTTT
TRBJ1-1,TRBV30,NA,NA,CAWSAIGQPF,TGTGCCTGGAGTGCCATTGGACAGCCTTTT
TRBJ2-1,TRBV21-1,NA,NA,CASSNTSDNEQFF,TGTGCCAGCAGCAACACTAGCGACAATGAGCAGTTCTTC
TRBJ1-2,TRBV29-1,NA,TRBD1,CSVVVGDRVYGYTF,TGCAGCGTGGTGGTGGGGGACAGGGTCTATGGCTACACCTTC
TRBJ2-4,TRBV29-1,NA,NA,CSVGGRLLAKNIQYF,TGCAGCGTTGGGGGACGACTGCTAGCCAAAAACATTCAGTACTTC
TRBJ2-7,TRBV4-1,once,TRBD1,CASSHAQRDSSYEQYF,TGCGCCAGCAGCCACGCCCAGAGGGACAGCTCCTACGAGCAGTACTTC
TRBJ1-4,TRBV29-1,NA,TRBD1,CSTYQPGTGGEKLFF,TGCAGCACATACCAGCCGGGGACAGGAGGGGAAAAACTGTTTTTT
TRBJ2-7,TRBV19,NA,NA,CASSMAQLRGEQYF,TGTGCCAGTAGTATGGCACAGCTACGAGGCGAGCAGTACTTC
TRBJ1-6,TRBV5-6,NA,NA,CASSLAGVSPLHF,TGTGCCAGCAGCTTGGCAGGGGTTTCACCCCTCCACTTT
TRBJ1-1,TRBV30,NA,TRBD1,CAWKNRGYTEAFF,TGTGCCTGGAAGAACAGGGGGTACACTGAAGCTTTCTTT
TRBJ1-2,TRBV18,NA,NA,CASSPRAGGSGYTF,TGTGCCAGCTCACCCCGAGCGGGAGGCAGTGGCTACACCTTC
TRBJ2-1,TRBV30,NA,NA,CAWSREGANEQFF,TGTGCCTGGAGTAGGGAGGGGGCAAATGAGCAGTTCTTC
TRBJ2-3,TRBV5-1,few,NA,CASSLGSRSTDTQYF,TGCGCCAGCAGCTTGGGGAGTAGATCCACAGATACGCAGTATTTT
TRBJ1-4,TRBV6-5,once,NA,CASSRPGQPEKLFF,TGTGCCAGCAGTCGACCTGGACAGCCTGAAAAACTGTTTTTT
TRBJ1-6,TRBV18,NA,NA,CASSPSPNSPLHF,TGTGCCAGCTCACCGTCCCCTAATTCACCCCTCCACTTT
TRBJ2-7,TRBV28,few,TRBD1,CASSTRDRGRLYEQYF,TGTGCCAGCAGTACTCGGGACAGGGGGCGCTTATACGAGCAGTACTTC
TRBJ2-4,TRBV5-4,NA,NA,CASSLAETAKNIQYF,TGTGCCAGCAGCTTGGCCGAGACTGCCAAAAACATTCAGTACTTC
TRBJ1-4,TRBV28,NA,NA,CASSLQGMREKLFF,TGTGCCAGCAGTCTCCAGGGGATGCGTGAAAAACTGTTTTTT
TRBJ2-5,TRBV20-1,NA,NA,CSASKETQYF,TGCAGTGCTAGTAAAGAGACCCAGTACTTC
TRBJ1-1,TRBV4-1,once,NA,CASSQDKASGSEGENTEAFF,TGCGCCAGCAGCCAAGATAAGGCAAGCGGCAGCGAGGGGGAGAACACTGAAGCTTTCTTT
TRBJ2-1,TRBV11-2,NA,NA,CASSLGVANEQFF,TGTGCCAGCAGCTTGGGGGTGGCCAATGAGCAGTTCTTC
TRBJ2-5,TRBV7-9,few,NA,CASSLGQETQYF,TGTGCCAGCAGCTTGGGACAAGAGACCCAGTACTTC
TRBJ2-2,TRBV19,few,NA,CASRRTPTGELFF,TGTGCCAGTAGACGGACACCGACCGGGGAGCTGTTTTTT
TRBJ2-1,TRBV30,NA,NA,CAWSVPAYNEQFF,TGTGCCTGGAGTGTGCCTGCCTACAATGAGCAGTTCTTC
TRBJ2-7,TRBV29-1,NA,NA,CSVARQDSYEQYF,TGCAGCGTTGCGCGGCAGGACTCCTACGAGCAGTACTTC
TRBJ1-1,TRBV4-1,NA,NA,CASSQEDRGYTEAFF,TGCGCCAGCAGCCAAGAAGATCGCGGTTACACTGAAGCTTTCTTT
TRBJ2-7,TRBV5-1,once,NA,CASSLRRSGADPYEQYF,TGCGCCAGCAGCCTTCGCCGCTCCGGAGCGGATCCCTACGAGCAGTACTTC
TRBJ2-7,TRBV5-6,few,NA,CASSLGTLNYF,TGTGCCAGCAGCCTAGGGACTCTAAACTACTTC
TRBJ2-3,TRBV4-3,NA,TRBD1,CASSQDLSGGTPDTQYF,TGCGCCAGCAGCCAAGATTTATCAGGGGGCACCCCAGATACGCAGTATTTT
TRBJ1-2,TRBV30,NA,NA,CAWSAAGAGGYTF,TGTGCCTGGAGTGCAGCCGGAGCAGGTGGCTACACCTTC
TRBJ2-3,TRBV25-1,NA,NA,CASSRLRADTQYF,TGTGCCAGCAGCCGACTTCGGGCAGATACGCAGTATTTT
TRBJ2-1,TRBV29-1,NA,NA,CSVGGAAEQFF,TGCAGCGTTGGAGGGGCGGCTGAGCAGTTCTTC
TRBJ2-5,TRBV11-2,once,NA,CASSSPPGGLQETQYF,TGTGCCAGCAGCTCCCCCCCGGGGGGCCTACAAGAGACCCAGTACTTC
TRBJ2-5,TRBV5-1,NA,NA,CASSLASGGETQYF,TGCGCCAGCAGCTTGGCCTCAGGGGGGGAGACCCAGTACTTC
TRBJ1-2,TRBV30,NA,NA,CASSEGLYGYTF,TGTGCCTCTTCAGAGGGCCTTTATGGCTACACCTTC
TRBJ2-7,TRBV2,NA,TRBD2,CASSEERGITEQYF,TGTGCCAGCAGTGAAGAGCGGGGGATAACCGAGCAGTACTTC